This entry describes one T cell receptor beta chain. Its antigen is as yet unknown. Profiled with immunoSEQ multiplex PCR; TCRdb holds only in-frame clones, not every one. In the table there are some 2.4 million clones, approximately 93% of which are singletons. The sample belongs to a study of shared clonotypes between healthy human individuals. Looking at the study overall: Each donor's CD4 naive and CD4 memory cells filled three plates apiece, CD8 naive two, and CD8 memory one.

Study-wide findings and caveats: Only blood was sampled, and tissue TCR repertoires likely differ from blood ones.

This CDR3 contains 14 residues. Germline V gives CDR1 SNHLY, CDR2 FYNNEI. With V trimmed by 5 bases and J by 8 bases, 8 bases remained unmatched. Sequenced input: naive CD4+ T cells from PBMCs. Documented subset: CD45RA+ positively selected. The receptor was derived from a man between 18 and 29 years old in good health. Some clones in this sample may be carry-over from other donors' samples. The chain uses TRBV2 and TRBJ1-4; 7 bases are a match to TRBD1. The CDR3 coding sequence is TGTGCCAGCAGTCCCGACAGGGAAGGCGAAAAACTGTTTTTT. Residues: CASSPDREGEKLFF.